This section outlines one T cell receptor beta chain sequence together with its context. This record belongs to a study of blood T cell repertoires in COVID-19. About the study: The United States, Italy and Spain provided the acute and convalescent COVID-19 samples. Sources were T cells, B-cell-depleted T cells, or PBMCs; the material itself was cDNA or gDNA.

CDR1 and CDR2 from the germline V gene are SGHTA and FQGNSA. Germline trimming cut 4 bases from V and 8 bases from J; bases unmatched to any gene: 8. The CDR3 contains 14 residues. Sequencing was performed with immunoSEQ multiplex PCR; in TCRdb, only in-frame clones are kept and a portion is missing. The repertoire holds some 87,000 clones, with over 80% as singletons. The rearrangement joins TRBV7-2 to TRBJ1-2, with 9 positions matching TRBD1. The clonotype was recovered from a woman between 70 and 85 years old with active or convalescent COVID-19. The sample consisted of peripheral blood. CDR3 DNA sequence: TGTGCCAGCAGCTGGGGGCCCGGGACAGGGGGCTACACCTTC. This sequence encodes CASSWGPGTGGYTF.